The rows below give T cell receptor beta chains drawn from one sample of a study of blood T cell repertoires in COVID-19. Method: immunoSEQ multiplex PCR; TCRdb's copy keeps in-frame clones and lacks some. The sample has roughly 250,000 clones, around nine tenths seen once. The sequenced sample was peripheral blood. The receptors derive from a woman between 35 and 50 years old who had recovered from COVID-19. Each CDR3 is given with its conserved first and last residue. Fields, in order: clone size, V gene, J gene, D gene, CDR3 DNA, CDR3 protein. D genes are given only for firm matches. Rows give clone size only sometimes, using once, few, many, or a class for an expanded clone.

NA	TRBV30	TRBJ1-5	NA	TGTGCCTCCGCCGGGTCGCGGAGCAATCAGCCCCAGCATTTT	CASAGSRSNQPQHF
NA	TRBV19	TRBJ2-7	TRBD2	TGTGCCAGTAGTATCCTAGCGGGGGAATACGAGCAGTACTTC	CASSILAGEYEQYF
NA	TRBV9	TRBJ2-5	NA	TGTGCCAGCAGCGTAGCTACGATGGAGACCCAGTACTTC	CASSVATMETQYF
once	TRBV9	TRBJ2-3	TRBD2	TGTGCCAGCAGCCCCCAACTAGCGGGGGGGACAGATACGCAGTATTTT	CASSPQLAGGTDTQYF
NA	TRBV5-1	TRBJ1-5	TRBD1	TGCGCCAGCAGCTTGTCGACAGGGTCCAATCAGCCCCAGCATTTT	CASSLSTGSNQPQHF
NA	TRBV18	TRBJ2-5	NA	TGTGCCAGCTCAACGCAGGGCCTCCAAGAGACCCAGTACTTC	CASSTQGLQETQYF
NA	TRBV27	TRBJ2-2	NA	TGTGCCAGCAGTTCATCCGACAGAACCGGGGAGCTGTTTTTT	CASSSSDRTGELFF
NA	TRBV11-3	TRBJ2-2	TRBD1	TGTGCCAGCAGCTCGAGGGGGCGCCGGGAGCTGTTTTTT	CASSSRGRRELFF
NA	TRBV1	TRBJ2-1	NA	TGCACCAGCAGCCAACCGGGGAGTGGGAGCGGGAGAGATGAGCAGTTCTTC	CTSSQPGSGSGRDEQFF
NA	TRBV5-4	TRBJ2-1	TRBD2	TGTGCCATCACCCCGCGGGCTCAGCGGGAGGGAAATGAGCAGTTCTTC	CAITPRAQREGNEQFF
NA	TRBV6-5	TRBJ1-1	TRBD1	TGTGCCAGCAGTTACTCAAGGGACAGGAACACTGAAGCTTTCTTT	CASSYSRDRNTEAFF
NA	TRBV7-3	TRBJ2-7	TRBD2	TGTGCCAGCAGCTTAACTGGACTAGCGGGAGGGCGCGGCGAGCAGTACTTC	CASSLTGLAGGRGEQYF
NA	TRBV9	TRBJ2-4	NA	TGTGCCAGCAGCGTAGGTTCGAATAGTCTAGCCAAAAACATTCAGTACTTC	CASSVGSNSLAKNIQYF
NA	TRBV7-3	TRBJ2-1	TRBD2	TGTGCCAGCAGCCCCCTAGGTGCGGGGGGGGGCGGAGGAAGTGAGCAGTTCTTC	CASSPLGAGGGGGSEQFF
NA	TRBV11-2	TRBJ2-3	TRBD2	TGTGCCAGCAGCTCCAACCGACTAGCAGCCTCCACAGATACGCAGTATTTT	CASSSNRLAASTDTQYF
NA	TRBV6-5	TRBJ2-7	NA	TGTGCCAGCAGTCTCCGACAGGCCATCTCCTACGAGCAGTACTTC	CASSLRQAISYEQYF
NA	TRBV7-9	TRBJ2-7	NA	TGTGCCAGCAGCTCTCCCTGGGCCGAACGGTCCGAGCAGTACTTC	CASSSPWAERSEQYF
NA	TRBV18	TRBJ2-7	TRBD2	TGTGCCAGCTCACCAAACCCTAGCGGCTACGAGCAGTACTTC	CASSPNPSGYEQYF
NA	TRBV6-2/TRBV6-3	TRBJ2-7	NA	TGTGCCAGCAGTGGACCGGGACTGTACTACGAGCAGTACTTC	CASSGPGLYYEQYF
NA	TRBV7-9	TRBJ2-1	NA	TGTGCCAGCAGCCCTACTATAGCGGACTTAGCCTACAATGAGCAGTTCTTC	CASSPTIADLAYNEQFF
NA	TRBV7-3	TRBJ1-2	NA	TGTGCCAGCAGCCATGACAGTAACTATGGCTACACCTTC	CASSHDSNYGYTF
NA	TRBV30	TRBJ2-3	TRBD2	TGTGCCTGGGGGCCAGTGGGAGGGGGCACAGATACGCAGTATTTT	CAWGPVGGGTDTQYF
NA	TRBV6-5	TRBJ2-2	TRBD1	TGTGCCAGCAGACGTCGGACAGGGGCCGGGGAGCTGTTTTTT	CASRRRTGAGELFF
NA	TRBV30	TRBJ2-4	NA	TGTGCCTGGAGTGGCAGGTTTGCCAAAAACATTCAGTACTTC	CAWSGRFAKNIQYF
NA	TRBV7-3	TRBJ1-1	NA	TGTGCCAGCAGCCCATCCATAGGGGGTGAAGCTTTCTTT	CASSPSIGGEAFF
NA	TRBV11-3	TRBJ1-2	NA	TGTGCCAGCAGCGACTACACGGGAGCCAGGCACTATGGCTACACCTTC	CASSDYTGARHYGYTF
NA	TRBV29-1	TRBJ2-7	NA	TGCAGCGTTGCTGGAGGGTCCTACGAGCAGTACTTC	CSVAGGSYEQYF
NA	TRBV7-8	TRBJ2-2	TRBD2	TGTGCCAGCAGCGAAGGACTAGCGGGACTAGCGAACACCGGGGAGCTGTTTTTT	CASSEGLAGLANTGELFF
NA	TRBV6-5	TRBJ1-4	NA	TGTGCCAGCAGTTACTCAGGGCAGGGCTTTAATGAAAAACTGTTTTTT	CASSYSGQGFNEKLFF
once	TRBV30	TRBJ1-3	NA	TGTGCCTGGAGTGTAGTCAGCTCTGGAAACACCATATATTTT	CAWSVVSSGNTIYF
NA	TRBV27	TRBJ1-6	TRBD1	TGTGCCAGCAGTCCCTGGGACAGTGATTCACCCCTCCACTTT	CASSPWDSDSPLHF
once	TRBV19	TRBJ2-2	TRBD2	TGTGCCAGTACCACGACTAGCGGGAGAATAGGCACCGGGGAGCTGTTTTTT	CASTTTSGRIGTGELFF
NA	TRBV3-1/TRBV3-2	TRBJ1-2	TRBD1	TGTGCCAGCAGCCAAGGCGAGCGTTGGGACAGCCTCTATGGCTACACCTTC	CASSQGERWDSLYGYTF
NA	TRBV2	TRBJ2-5	TRBD2	TGTGCCACCGCTACCGGGACTACTGGGGAGACCCAGTACTTC	CATATGTTGETQYF
NA	TRBV18	TRBJ2-1	NA	TGTGCCAGCCCGAGGTACGGACAGCCCGACAATGAGCAGTTCTTC	CASPRYGQPDNEQFF
NA	TRBV9	TRBJ2-6	NA	TGTGCCAGCAGTTTGCCTAAAAGCTCTGGGGCCAACGTCCTGACTTTC	CASSLPKSSGANVLTF
NA	TRBV12-3/TRBV12-4	TRBJ2-1	NA	TGTGCCAGCAGCCAGGACACCCGGAAGCAGTTCTTC	CASSQDTRKQFF
NA	TRBV11-3	TRBJ1-2	TRBD1	TGTGCCAGCAGCTTCGGACAGGGCGGCGACTATGGCTACACCTTC	CASSFGQGGDYGYTF
NA	TRBV7-2	TRBJ2-7	TRBD1	TGTGCCAGCAGCTTAGCCGGGACAGGAACCTACGAGCAGTACTTC	CASSLAGTGTYEQYF
once	TRBV19	TRBJ1-2	NA	TGTGCCAGTAGTCGGGGAATTGTGCTTTATGGCTACACCTTC	CASSRGIVLYGYTF
NA	TRBV5-1	TRBJ2-7	NA	TGCGCCAGCAGCTTGGCAGGGGACAACTACGAGCAGTACTTC	CASSLAGDNYEQYF
NA	TRBV18	TRBJ2-3	NA	TGTGCCAGCTCACCCGTTATAGGGCGGGGTTTTGGCGATACGCAGTATTTT	CASSPVIGRGFGDTQYF
few	TRBV5-1	TRBJ1-2	TRBD1	TGCGCCAGCAGCCCCTACAGGGGCGCCGATGGCTACACCTTC	CASSPYRGADGYTF
NA	TRBV21-1	TRBJ1-5	NA	TGTGCCAGCAGCAAAGGCCCCAGGGGGTGCGGCAATCAGCCCCAGCATTTT	CASSKGPRGCGNQPQHF
NA	TRBV18	TRBJ2-1	TRBD2	TGTGCCAGCTCACTACTAGCGGAGTCCTACAATGAGCAGTTCTTC	CASSLLAESYNEQFF
NA	TRBV19	TRBJ2-1	NA	TGTGCCAGTAGTATTTCGGCGGGGCGAGGGAATGAGCAGTTCTTC	CASSISAGRGNEQFF
NA	TRBV2	TRBJ1-3	TRBD1	TGTGCCAGCAGGGGGGGACAGCCTGGAAACACCATATATTTT	CASRGGQPGNTIYF
NA	TRBV19	TRBJ2-1	TRBD1	TGTGCCAGTAGTAAAGGGACAGGCAATGAGCAGTTCTTC	CASSKGTGNEQFF
NA	TRBV21-1	TRBJ2-7	NA	TGTGCCAGCAGCTACAAAGGACTAGCGGGAGATGTCCCAACACCCGAGCAGTACTTC	CASSYKGLAGDVPTPEQYF
NA	TRBV4-3	TRBJ2-5	NA	TGCGCCAGCAGCCCCTCAGGGGGGACCATGGAGACCCAGTACTTC	CASSPSGGTMETQYF
NA	TRBV4-3	TRBJ1-3	NA	TGCGCCAGCAGCGTCTCCGGGGGAACCCTCTCTGGAAACACCATATATTTT	CASSVSGGTLSGNTIYF
NA	TRBV6-1	TRBJ1-5	NA	TGTGCCAGCAGTGAACTCCCGAATCAGCCCCAGCATTTT	CASSELPNQPQHF
NA	TRBV5-4	TRBJ2-2	NA	TGTGCCAGCAGCACGTACGGCAGGGCGGACACCGGGGAGCTGTTTTTT	CASSTYGRADTGELFF
NA	TRBV7-2	TRBJ1-4	TRBD1	TGTGCCAGCAGCCTACAGGGGCGGGCAGAAAAACTGTTTTTT	CASSLQGRAEKLFF
NA	TRBV6-5	TRBJ2-7	NA	TGTGCCAGCAGTTCAACCAGGGGCCACGAGCAGTACTTC	CASSSTRGHEQYF
NA	TRBV12-3/TRBV12-4	TRBJ1-5	NA	TGTGCCAGCAGGTTCACAGGGAATCAGCCCCAGCATTTT	CASRFTGNQPQHF
NA	TRBV7-2	TRBJ2-3	NA	TGTGCCAGCAGCTTAGGTTCTACCCCAGATACGCAGTATTTT	CASSLGSTPDTQYF
NA	TRBV5-3	TRBJ1-5	NA	TGTGCCAGAAGCTTACAGGGCAATCAGCCCCAGCATTTT	CARSLQGNQPQHF